These 23 T cell receptor beta chains originate from one sample sequenced in a study of identical twins. TCRdb independently ran MiXCR on the 5' RACE reads; one entry per CDR3 protein. The data contain some 760,000 distinct CDR3 sequences, roughly 18% of them singletons. The same data also went into a second study, on T cells expressing NK-cell markers.

Sequencing was performed on PBMCs. The receptors originated from a young woman in good health.

The genes are TRBV6-1 and TRBJ2-7; D not certain. The CDR3 totals 13 residues. The V and J ends lost 2 bases and 1 base respectively, with 6 bases between them. In germline, CDR1 is MNHNS, CDR2 SASEGT. The CDR3 protein is CASSEFDSYEQYF. CDR3 DNA: TGTGCCAGCAGTGAATTCGATTCCTACGAGCAGTACTTC.

J is TRBJ2-5 and V is TRBV5-1; TRBD2 matches at 15 bases. Germline V gene sequence: CDR1 SGHRS, CDR2 YFSETQ. The CDR3 length is 15 residues. V shed 4 bases and J 4 bases; nucleotides not matched to a gene: 2. CDR3 bases: TGCGCCAGCAGCGCGGGACTAGCGGGGGGAGAGACCCAGTACTTC. Its translation: CASSAGLAGGETQYF. The whole variable domain, filled in from reference TRBV5-1 and TRBJ2-5, reads KAGVTQTPRYLIKTRGQQVTLSCSPISGHRSVSWYQQTPGQGLQFLFEYFSETQRNKGNFPGRFSGRQFSNSRSEMNVSTLELGDSALYLCASSAGLAGGETQYFGPGTRLLVL.

This clonotype was detected a few times. This chain joins TRBV5-1 and TRBJ2-2; D is perhaps TRBD1 (5 bases). V was pared by 4 bases and J by 4 bases, with 8 bases between. This CDR3 is built from 13 residues. The germline gives CDR1 SGHRS, CDR2 YFSETQ. The CDR3 DNA is TGCGCCAGCAGCCCGGACATCACCGGGGAGCTGTTTTTT. This sequence encodes CASSPDITGELFF.

The chain has TRBV3-1 and TRBJ1-5; D unclear. Germline CDR1 LGHDT, CDR2 YNNKEL (reference sequence). With 3 bases removed from V and 0 bases from J, the gap between germline ends came to 6 bases. The CDR3 has 14 amino acids. The CDR3 region is CASSQASSNQPQHF. CDR3 DNA sequence: TGTGCCAGCAGCCAGGCTTCTAGCAATCAGCCCCAGCATTTT.

Of note for this clonotype: The conserved phenylalanine or tryptophan normally closing the CDR3 is absent here, so this likely arose from a read error. The genes are TRBV29-1 and TRBJ2-7; the D call may be TRBD1 or TRBD2 (5 bases each). Germline V lookup: CDR1 SQVTM, CDR2 ANQGSEA. The germline V and J ends were trimmed by 7 bases and 2 bases, with 12 bases remaining between them. The CDR3 length is 12 residues. The CDR3 protein is CSGRDGAYEQYL. CDR3 bases: TGCAGCGGCAGGGACGGAGCCTACGAGCAGTACTTA.

This clonotype has only a few counts. The CDR3 DNA reads as TGTGCCAGCAGCGTTAGCGGGGGGCCCACAGATACGCAGTATTTT. It translates to CASSVSGGPTDTQYF. This chain links TRBV9 with TRBJ2-3; 10 bases match TRBD2. Trimming cost V 2 bases and J 2 bases; bases outside gene matches: 2. CDR1 SGDLS and CDR2 YYNGEE come from the germline V gene. The CDR3 loop spans 15 amino acids.

The V gene is TRBV12-3 or TRBV12-4, the J gene TRBJ1-2; TRBD1 agrees at 9 bases. V was pared by 3 bases and J by 6 bases, with 5 bases of the junction left unmatched. The CDR3 totals 14 residues. CDR3 in amino acids: CASSFRRTGDGYTF. In DNA form, the CDR3 reads TGTGCCAGCAGTTTTCGCCGGACAGGGGATGGCTACACCTTC.

A few counts support this clonotype. The CDR3, as DNA: TGCAGTGCTAGGATGGACGGGACAGTTCCTGCCGAGCAGTACTTC. It translates to CSARMDGTVPAEQYF. The chain links TRBV20-1 to TRBJ2-7, with 7 bases fitting TRBD1. The CDR3 contains 15 residues. Trimming cost V 3 bases and J 6 bases; bases outside gene matches: 14. The germline V gene encodes CDR1 DFQATT and CDR2 SNEGSKA (reference sequence).

This clonotype was seen a few times. CDR3 amino acids: CAWIAGDGYTF. CDR3 coding DNA: TGTGCCTGGATAGCGGGGGATGGCTACACCTTC. The V and J genes are TRBV30 and TRBJ1-2; D is possibly TRBD1 (5 bases). Trimming pared 4 bases from V and 6 bases from J, leaving 9 bases between. Germline CDR1 reads GTSNPN; CDR2 reads SVGIG (reference sequence). The CDR3 sequence is 11 residues long.

CDR3 sequence (DNA): TGTGCCAGCAGCCCCGCGCGGATTGCCAAAAACATTCAGTACTTC. It yields the protein CASSPARIAKNIQYF. The rearrangement links TRBV3-1 to TRBJ2-4; D gene uncertain. CDR1 is LGHDT, CDR2 YNNKEL, per germline (reference sequence). V was pared by 4 bases and J by 1 base, with 11 bases between. The CDR3 has 15 amino acids.

This chain uses TRBV24-1 with TRBJ2-5; D might be TRBD2 (5 bases). CDR1 KGHDR and CDR2 SFDVKD come from the germline V gene. This CDR3 comprises 15 residues. V gave up 3 bases and J gave up 5 bases, with 15 bases separating them. The CDR3 DNA follows: TGTGCCACCAGTGATCCTGGACTTACCGGGGAGACCCAGTACTTC. This encodes CATSDPGLTGETQYF.

The table lists this clonotype with many counts. This rearrangement joins TRBV6-1 to TRBJ2-7; D unresolved. Trimming left V 6 bases short and J 1 base short, with 16 bases between. This CDR3 is built from 15 residues. CDR1 and CDR2 from the germline V gene are MNHNS and SASEGT. CDR3 sequence (DNA): TGTGCCAGCAGCCCCGCTGGGGTGGGATCCTACGAGCAGTACTTC. Residues: CASSPAGVGSYEQYF.

V and J are TRBV15 and TRBJ1-1; D gene ambiguous. Germline V gene lookup returns CDR1 LNHNV and CDR2 YYDKDF (reference sequence). Trimming removed 1 base from V and 0 bases from J, with 12 bases in between. The CDR3 has 16 residues. CDR3 DNA: TGTGCCACCAGCAGAGGTGACACACCCTTGAACACTGAAGCTTTCTTT. It codes for CATSRGDTPLNTEAFF.

The chain employs TRBV12-3 or TRBV12-4 and TRBJ2-7; D may correspond to TRBD1 or TRBD2 (5 bases each). V gave up 2 bases and J gave up 2 bases, with 10 bases separating them. This CDR3 spans 14 amino acids. CDR3: CASSLPGRAYEQYF. The CDR3 DNA follows: TGTGCCAGCAGTTTACCGGGGCGGGCCTACGAGCAGTACTTC.

V is TRBV7-9 and J is TRBJ2-7; maybe TRBD1 (5 bases). The germline gives CDR1 SEHNR, CDR2 FQNEAQ (reference sequence). This CDR3 has 17 residues. V shed 5 bases and J shed 0 bases, with 20 bases lying between them. CDR3 coding DNA: TGTGCCAGCAGCCCCCAAAACACAGGTTTGGGCTCCTACGAGCAGTACTTC. It translates to CASSPQNTGLGSYEQYF. Together with reference TRBV7-9 and TRBJ2-7, the CDR3 gives the full variable domain: DTGVSQNPRHKITKRGQNVTFRCDPISEHNRLYWYRQTLGQGPEFLTYFQNEAQLEKSRLLSDRFSAERPKGSFSTLEIQRTEQGDSAMYLCASSPQNTGLGSYEQYFGPGTRLTVT.

This chain links TRBV20-1 with TRBJ1-1; no clear D gene. The germline gives CDR1 DFQATT, CDR2 SNEGSKA (reference sequence). Trimming removed 2 bases at V and 0 bases at J, with 10 bases between. The CDR3 covers 14 residues. The chain's CDR3 is CSARPTEMNTEAFF. CDR3 DNA: TGCAGTGCTAGACCTACAGAGATGAACACTGAAGCTTTCTTT.

This clonotype was counted between two and nine times. V and J are TRBV19 and TRBJ2-1; tentatively, D is TRBD1 (5 bases). CDR1 and CDR2 from the germline V gene are LNHDA and SQIVND (reference sequence). The CDR3 length is 14 residues. The germline V and J ends were trimmed by 5 bases and 7 bases, with 15 bases remaining between them. As DNA, the CDR3 is TGTGCCAGTAGTTTGGGGCTTGGTTTGAATGAGCAGTTCTTC. It yields the protein CASSLGLGLNEQFF. Variable domain in full (rest from reference TRBV19 and TRBJ2-1): DGGITQSPKYLFRKEGQNVTLSCEQNLNHDAMYWYRQDPGQGLRLIYYSQIVNDFQKGDIAEGYSVSREKKESFPLTVTSAQKNPTAFYLCASSLGLGLNEQFFGPGTRLTVL.

The genes are TRBV5-1 and TRBJ2-1; 9 nucleotides agree with TRBD2. There are 16 residues in the CDR3. Trimming took 4 bases from V and 7 from J; bases not matched to a gene: 12. The germline V gene encodes CDR1 SGHRS and CDR2 YFSETQ. The CDR3 loop reads CASSAGNSGSWNEQFF. CDR3 nucleotide sequence: TGCGCCAGCAGCGCGGGAAATAGCGGGAGTTGGAATGAGCAGTTCTTC. The entire variable domain, with the rest obtained from reference TRBV5-1 and TRBJ2-1, is as follows: KAGVTQTPRYLIKTRGQQVTLSCSPISGHRSVSWYQQTPGQGLQFLFEYFSETQRNKGNFPGRFSGRQFSNSRSEMNVSTLELGDSALYLCASSAGNSGSWNEQFFGPGTRLTVL.

CDR3 nucleotide sequence: TGCGCCAGCAGCTTAGGTACTACGAGCTCCTACGAGCAGTACTTC. It encodes CASSLGTTSSYEQYF. The rearrangement links TRBV5-1 to TRBJ2-7; D unresolved. The CDR3 has 15 amino acids. Germline V lookup: CDR1 SGHRS, CDR2 YFSETQ. V lost 2 bases and J 0 bases, leaving 12 bases between the germline ends.

A few counts support this clonotype. The chain joins TRBV5-6 to TRBJ1-1; D is perhaps TRBD1 (5 bases). This CDR3 region has 15 residues. Germline values: CDR1 SGHDT, CDR2 YYEEEE. The V end was cut by 3 bases, the J end by 1 base, with 13 bases between. The CDR3 sequence is CASSWGGGPNTEAFF. Here the CDR3 DNA reads TGTGCCAGCAGCTGGGGCGGGGGACCGAACACTGAAGCTTTCTTT.

This clonotype came up many times. The CDR3 sequence: CASRLLGSGANVLTF. In DNA form, the CDR3 reads TGTGCCAGCCGGTTGCTAGGTTCTGGGGCCAACGTCCTGACTTTC. The chain employs TRBV12-3 or TRBV12-4 and TRBJ2-6; D is unresolved. Trimming took 8 bases from V and 1 from J, leaving 12 bases between them. This CDR3 has 15 residues.

This clonotype was observed a few times. The chain's CDR3 is CASSLGVSHEQFF. The CDR3 region has the DNA TGTGCCAGCAGTTTAGGGGTATCCCATGAGCAGTTCTTC. The chain joins TRBV12-3 or TRBV12-4 to TRBJ2-1; no clear D gene. The germline V and J ends were trimmed by 1 base and 8 bases, with 9 bases remaining between them. CDR3 length: 13 amino acids.

In its sample, this clonotype was seen a few times. V is TRBV6-1 and J is TRBJ2-2; maybe TRBD2 (5 bases). The germline V gene encodes CDR1 MNHNS and CDR2 SASEGT. V dropped 6 bases and J dropped 0 bases, with 11 bases sitting between them. This CDR3 region has 15 residues. The DNA of the CDR3 is TGTGCCAGCAGCCGTGCCGGGACGAACACCGGGGAGCTGTTTTTT. Protein: CASSRAGTNTGELFF.